The entry that follows covers one T cell receptor (beta chain) sequence. What it binds is not known. The table came from immunoSEQ multiplex PCR; TCRdb's copy has only in-frame clones and leaves some out. The data show a few hundred thousand clones, with over 85% seen just once and around 6% held by the top ten. The entry originates in a study of brain T cells in children with intractable seizures. Sample time point: blood from clinic visit 5 months post-surgery; TSC patient then seizure free. Sequencing was limited to surgery cases with top T cell transcript signatures in brain tissue. At least one anti-epileptic drug was given before surgery. The CDR3 extends over 14 amino acids. The germline V gene has CDR1 MNHEY and CDR2 SVGAGI. The V segment lost 7 bases and the J segment 2 bases; nucleotides outside the gene matches: 6. General observations from the study: Viral specificity was inferred only from CDR3 similarity; HCMV serostatus was unknown.

The J gene is TRBJ2-3, the V gene TRBV6-5; 7 nucleotides line up with TRBD1. The TCR was taken from a boy less than two years old with tuberous sclerosis and intractable seizures. Sequencing used peripheral blood, obtained less than 6 months after surgery. The CDR3 sequence is CASTTGAYTDTQYF. The CDR3 DNA reads TGTGCCAGCACCACAGGGGCGTACACAGATACGCAGTATTTT.